This T cell receptor beta chain came from a study of CD8 T cells in ankylosing spondylitis (dated by TCRdb to the late 2010s). With regard to the full study: To find TCR variants linked to disease, the study profiled T cell receptor beta repertoires in ankylosing spondylitis patients and healthy donors. Samples of peripheral blood were taken, and for ankylosing spondylitis patients, synovial fluid was collected as well. The full study cohort was made up of 25 ankylosing spondylitis patients and 108 healthy donors. Study-wide findings and limitations: The disease-linked clones had a CD8+ phenotype and were found at relatively low frequencies in peripheral blood. The disease-linked clones were reported to be significantly enriched in matched synovial fluid samples from ankylosing spondylitis patients. Some of the motif variants had been reported before in the synovial fluid and blood of reactive arthritis patients, a finding that suggests common disease-initiation mechanisms. A TCR beta motif of roughly 8 highly homologous amino acid variants appeared characteristic of blood from ankylosing spondylitis patients.

Of note for this clonotype: Its antigen is unknown. Nothing much larger sits one base from this clone, and base qualities are not available.

CDR1 LNHDA and CDR2 SQIVND were looked up in the germline V gene (reference sequence). Compared with germline, V lacks 5 bases and J lacks 3 bases; bases without a gene match: 5. Including cysteine and phenylalanine, the CDR3 has 14 amino acids. Solely the CDR3 DNA is kept, with 42 bases framed from the first base. The reads were generated on an Illumina HiSeq 2500. Quantitative 5'-RACE with molecular barcodes was used to prepare TCR beta libraries. Per the original workflow: Disease-linked TCR variants were identified with a new computational method built on a probabilistic model of VDJ rearrangement. In-frame beta chains were kept once TCRdb had trimmed the public reads at Q25 with fastp and called clones with MiXCR. One record per CDR3 amino acid sequence lists the most common genes and DNA. The V and J calls, along with clone size, are taken from TCRdb and not from the paper's own processing. For this sample there are approximately 250,000 distinct CDR3 sequences; over 30% appear just once. 3.5% to 4.5% of the sample goes to the ten largest clones.

Sequenced: blood, either unsorted or a sorted T cell fraction (not recorded which). In this chain, TRBV19 is recombined with TRBJ2-7, and 9 junction bases match TRBD2. This clonotype originated in a male donor with ankylosing spondylitis or in good health (not recorded which). The nucleotide sequence reads as follows: TGTGCCAGTAGTCCTGCGGGAGGGGGCTACGAGCAGTACTTC. It specifies CASSPAGGGYEQYF.